The clone carrying this TCR beta chain was recorded a few times. Looked up from germline, CDR1 is MNHEY and CDR2 is SVGEGT. V was pared by 7 bases and J by 1 base, with 16 bases between. The CDR3 loop spans 16 amino acids. The data originate from a study of T-cell memory formation after mild COVID-19. In TCRdb, the 5' RACE reads were re-called with MiXCR into one record per CDR3 protein. This sample has 390,000 or so distinct CDR3 sequences, with roughly 15% found just once. The chain links TRBV6-2 or TRBV6-3 to TRBJ2-2; D gene unclear. Sequencing was carried out using PBMCs or a T cell subset sorted from them (not recorded which). This receptor was identified in a man aged 18 to 35 who had mild COVID-19 (a few samples of this study predate the infection). Cell type and time point are not known. CDR3 sequence: CASTPERIKNTGELFF. CDR3 sequence (DNA): TGTGCCAGCACCCCCGAACGGATTAAGAACACCGGGGAGCTGTTTTTT.